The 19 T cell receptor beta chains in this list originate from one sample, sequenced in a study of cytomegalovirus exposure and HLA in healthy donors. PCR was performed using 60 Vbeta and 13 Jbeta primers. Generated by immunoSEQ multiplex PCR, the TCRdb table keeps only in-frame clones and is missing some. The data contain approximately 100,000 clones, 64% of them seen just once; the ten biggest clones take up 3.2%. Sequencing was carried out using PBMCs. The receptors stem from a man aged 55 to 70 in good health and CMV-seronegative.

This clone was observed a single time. This chain's CDR3 is CAITDQARGYEQYF. CDR3 DNA sequence: TGTGCCATCACCGATCAGGCCCGGGGGTACGAGCAGTACTTC. The V call is TRBV10-3, the J call TRBJ2-7; TRBD2 is a possible D gene (6 bases). This CDR3 comprises 14 residues. Germline V CDR1 and CDR2: ENHRY, SYGVKD. V was trimmed by 7 bases and J by 4 bases, leaving 17 bases between them.

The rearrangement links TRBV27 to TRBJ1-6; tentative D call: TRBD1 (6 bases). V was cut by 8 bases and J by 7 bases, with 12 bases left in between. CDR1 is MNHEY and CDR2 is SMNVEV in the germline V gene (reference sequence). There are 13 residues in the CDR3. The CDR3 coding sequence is TGTGCCAGCGGGCGGGGGCAAAATTCACCCCTCCACTTT. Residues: CASGRGQNSPLHF.

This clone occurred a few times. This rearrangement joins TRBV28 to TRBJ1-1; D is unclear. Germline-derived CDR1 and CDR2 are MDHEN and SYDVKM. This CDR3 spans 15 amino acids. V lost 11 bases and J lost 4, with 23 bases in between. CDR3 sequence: CAWSGLVGKGTEAFF. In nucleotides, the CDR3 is TGTGCCTGGTCGGGGTTGGTAGGAAAAGGCACTGAAGCTTTCTTT. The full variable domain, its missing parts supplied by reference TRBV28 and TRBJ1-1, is DVKVTQSSRYLVKRTGEKVFLECVQDMDHENMFWYRQDPGLGLRLIYFSYDVKMKEKGDIPEGYSVSREKKERFSLILESASTNQTSMYLCAWSGLVGKGTEAFFGQGTRLTVV.

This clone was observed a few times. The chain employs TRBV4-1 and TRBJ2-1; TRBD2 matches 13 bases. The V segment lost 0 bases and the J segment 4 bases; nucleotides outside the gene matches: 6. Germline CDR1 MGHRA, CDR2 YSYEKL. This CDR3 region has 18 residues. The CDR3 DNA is TGCGCCAGCAGCCAAGATCGACTAGCGGGGGGCCGTTACAATGAGCAGTTCTTC. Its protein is CASSQDRLAGGRYNEQFF.

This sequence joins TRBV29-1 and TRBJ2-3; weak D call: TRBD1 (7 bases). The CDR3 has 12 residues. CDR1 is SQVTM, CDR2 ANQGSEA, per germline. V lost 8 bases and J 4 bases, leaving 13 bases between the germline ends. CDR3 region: CSYRGLADTQYF. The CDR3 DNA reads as TGCAGCTACAGGGGACTCGCAGATACGCAGTATTTT.

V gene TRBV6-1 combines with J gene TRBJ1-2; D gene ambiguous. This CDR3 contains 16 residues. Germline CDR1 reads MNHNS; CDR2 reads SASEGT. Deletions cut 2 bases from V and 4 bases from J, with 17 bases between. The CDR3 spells CASSEYGLEGLYGYTF. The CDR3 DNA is TGTGCCAGCAGTGAATATGGGCTAGAGGGCCTCTATGGCTACACCTTC.

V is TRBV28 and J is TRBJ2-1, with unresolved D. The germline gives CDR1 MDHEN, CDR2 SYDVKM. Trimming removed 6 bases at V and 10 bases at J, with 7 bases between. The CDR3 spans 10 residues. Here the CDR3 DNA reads TGTGCCAGCAGGAACAGCGAGCAGTTCTTC. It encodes CASRNSEQFF.

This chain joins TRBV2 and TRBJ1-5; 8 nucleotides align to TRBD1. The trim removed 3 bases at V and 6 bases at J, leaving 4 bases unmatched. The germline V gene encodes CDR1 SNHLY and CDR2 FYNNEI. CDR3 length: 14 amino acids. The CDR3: CASSDDRGRQPQHF. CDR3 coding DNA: TGTGCCAGCAGTGATGACAGGGGTCGTCAGCCCCAGCATTTT. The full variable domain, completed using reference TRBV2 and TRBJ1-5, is EPEVTQTPSHQVTQMGQEVILRCVPISNHLYFYWYRQILGQKVEFLVSFYNNEISEKSEIFDDQFSVERPDGSNFTLKIRSTKLEDSAMYFCASSDDRGRQPQHFGDGTRLSIL.

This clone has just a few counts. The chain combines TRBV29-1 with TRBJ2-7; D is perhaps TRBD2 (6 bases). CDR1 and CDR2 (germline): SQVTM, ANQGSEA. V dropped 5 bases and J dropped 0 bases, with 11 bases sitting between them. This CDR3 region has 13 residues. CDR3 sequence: CSVLGRDSYEQYF. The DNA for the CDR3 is TGCAGCGTTCTAGGGCGGGACTCCTACGAGCAGTACTTC.

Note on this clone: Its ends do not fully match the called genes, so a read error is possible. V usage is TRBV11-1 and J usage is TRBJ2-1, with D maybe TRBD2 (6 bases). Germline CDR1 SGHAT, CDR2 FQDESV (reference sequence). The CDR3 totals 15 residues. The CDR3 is CASSLAREAYNEQFF. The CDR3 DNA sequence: TGTGCCAGCAGCCTAGCCAGGGAGGCTTACAATGAGCAGTTCTTC.

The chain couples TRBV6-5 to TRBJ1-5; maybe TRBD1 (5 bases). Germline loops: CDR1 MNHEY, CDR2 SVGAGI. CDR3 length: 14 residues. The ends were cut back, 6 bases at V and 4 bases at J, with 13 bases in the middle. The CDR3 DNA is TGTGCCAGCAGAGGGTGGGGGGATAATCAGCCCCAGCATTTT. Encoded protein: CASRGWGDNQPQHF.

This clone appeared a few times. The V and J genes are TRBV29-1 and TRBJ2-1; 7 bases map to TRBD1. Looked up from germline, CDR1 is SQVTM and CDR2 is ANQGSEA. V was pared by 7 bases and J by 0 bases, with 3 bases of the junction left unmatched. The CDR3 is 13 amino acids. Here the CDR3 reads CSAGQSSYNEQFF. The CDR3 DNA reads TGCAGCGCGGGACAGAGCTCCTACAATGAGCAGTTCTTC.

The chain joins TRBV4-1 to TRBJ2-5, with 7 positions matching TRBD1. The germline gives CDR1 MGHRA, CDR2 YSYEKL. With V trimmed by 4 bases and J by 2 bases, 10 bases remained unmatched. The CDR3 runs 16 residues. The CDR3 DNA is TGCGCCAGCAGCCTGGAGAGACAGGGCTATCAAGAGACCCAGTACTTC. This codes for CASSLERQGYQETQYF.

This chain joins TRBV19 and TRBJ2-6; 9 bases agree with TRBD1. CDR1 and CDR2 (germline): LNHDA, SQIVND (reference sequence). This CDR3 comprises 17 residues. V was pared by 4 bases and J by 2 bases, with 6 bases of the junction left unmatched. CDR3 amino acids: CASSNGQGRAGANVLTF. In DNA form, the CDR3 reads TGTGCCAGTAGTAACGGACAGGGGAGAGCTGGGGCCAACGTCCTGACTTTC.

This chain's CDR3 is CASSVAEGFYNEQFF. CDR3 DNA: TGTGCCAGCAGCGTAGCCGAGGGATTCTACAATGAGCAGTTCTTC. The chain uses TRBV9 and TRBJ2-1; possibly TRBD2 for D (5 bases). This CDR3 region has 15 residues. V was pared by 0 bases and J by 3 bases, with 10 bases between. The germline V gene has CDR1 SGDLS and CDR2 YYNGEE.

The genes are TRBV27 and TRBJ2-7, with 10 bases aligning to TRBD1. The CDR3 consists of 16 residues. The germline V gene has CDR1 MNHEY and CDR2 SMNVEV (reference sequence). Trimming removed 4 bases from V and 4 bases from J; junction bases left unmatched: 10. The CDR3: CASSSHNRDRGYEQYF. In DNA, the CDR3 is TGTGCCAGCAGTTCACATAACCGGGACAGGGGTTACGAGCAGTACTTC.

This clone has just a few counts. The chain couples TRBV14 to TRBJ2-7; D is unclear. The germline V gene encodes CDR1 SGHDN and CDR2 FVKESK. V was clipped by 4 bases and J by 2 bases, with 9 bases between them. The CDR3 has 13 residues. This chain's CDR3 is CASSPTNPYEQYF. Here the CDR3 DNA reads TGTGCCAGCAGCCCAACTAACCCCTACGAGCAGTACTTC.

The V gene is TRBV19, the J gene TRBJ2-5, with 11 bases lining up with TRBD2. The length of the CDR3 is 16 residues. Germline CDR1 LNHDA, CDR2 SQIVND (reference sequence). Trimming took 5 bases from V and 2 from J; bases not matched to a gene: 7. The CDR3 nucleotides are TGTGCCAGTAGTTATCTAGCGGGAGGTCGTCAAGAGACCCAGTACTTC. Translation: CASSYLAGGRQETQYF.

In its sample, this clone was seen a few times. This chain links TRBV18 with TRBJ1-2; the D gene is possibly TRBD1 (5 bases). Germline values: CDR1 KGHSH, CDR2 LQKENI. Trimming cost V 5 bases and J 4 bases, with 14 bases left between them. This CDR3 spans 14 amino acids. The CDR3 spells CASSSGAATYGYTF. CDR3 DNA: TGTGCCAGCTCATCTGGGGCGGCGACCTATGGCTACACCTTC.